The sequence of this T cell receptor beta chain was determined in a study of control samples from healthy donors and cancer patients. The method was immunoSEQ multiplex PCR; TCRdb's version includes in-frame clones alone and lacks a portion of them. The table shows approximately 170,000 clones, with about nine tenths occurring only once. V was cut by 2 bases and J by 1 base, with 5 bases left in between. The germline V gene encodes CDR1 GTSNPN and CDR2 SVGIG (reference sequence). The CDR3 extends over 12 amino acids. The TCR sequence derives from a woman aged 25 to 39 in good health. The sample was blood. The chain uses TRBV30 and TRBJ1-1; no clear D gene. The CDR3 sequence is CAWSQGNTEAFF. For the CDR3, the DNA is TGTGCCTGGAGTCAAGGGAACACTGAAGCTTTCTTT.